Described below is a single TCR beta chain sequence and its context. Original analysis: Reference gene primer amplification gave nucleated cell count estimates. The data were produced by immunoSEQ multiplex PCR, yet TCRdb's version contains in-frame clones alone and is incomplete. That table gives V, J and clone size, and the DNA gave D and trimming. The sample carries about 240,000 clones, around 87% recorded once. The sample comes from a study of blood T cell repertoires in COVID-19. For the study at large: Acute and convalescent COVID-19 specimens originated in the United States, Italy and Spain. T cells, B-cell-depleted T cells, or PBMCs provided the cDNA or gDNA that served as material.

This TCR came from a woman aged 50 to 60 with COVID-19, enrolled during active disease. The sequenced material came from peripheral blood.

In nucleotides, the CDR3 is TGTGCCAGCAGCTTGGCTGTCAGAAGTTATAGCAATCAGCCCCAGCATTTT. Encoded protein: CASSLAVRSYSNQPQHF. This chain links TRBV5-8 with TRBJ1-5; D unresolved. V lost 0 bases, J lost 0 bases, and 13 bases lay in between. CDR3 length equals 17 residues. Germline loops: CDR1 SGHTS, CDR2 YDEGEE.